This T cell receptor (beta chain) was observed in a study of T-cell memory formation after mild COVID-19. Remarks on this clonotype: The antigen is not known.

In TCRdb, the 5' RACE reads were re-called with MiXCR into one record per CDR3 protein. The table records fewer than 140,000 distinct CDR3 sequences, about 15% of them present only once. V was pared by 0 bases and J by 1 base, with 9 bases between. The CDR3 is made up of 14 amino acids. Germline V gives CDR1 GTSNPN, CDR2 SVGIG (reference sequence). Study-level results: Some responding clones appeared in pre-infection memory, suggesting cross-reactive memory joined. Among contracting clones, CD4+ were mainly CM/EM and CD8+ enriched in EMRA.

This TCR derives from an adult woman who had mild COVID-19 (a few samples of this study predate the infection). Cell type and time point are not known. The chain employs TRBV30 and TRBJ1-1, with D hard to call. The sequencing sample was made of PBMCs or a T cell subset sorted from them (not recorded which). The CDR3 DNA follows: TGTGCCTGGAGTGTTGGCTTAGGGAACACTGAAGCTTTCTTT. Its translation is CAWSVGLGNTEAFF.